This TCR beta chain was observed in a study of blood T cell repertoires in COVID-19. Study processing details: Cell counts per sample came from amplifying reference gene primers. Clones were read by immunoSEQ multiplex PCR, and TCRdb kept only the in-frame ones, dropping some. The DNA was the basis for D and trimming; V, J and clone size are from that table. Among approximately 500,000 clones listed, 85% to 90% were seen once. This CDR3 has 12 residues. V was shortened by 4 bases and J by 3 bases, with 7 bases between the two germline ends. Germline CDR1 SGHAT, CDR2 FQNNGV. The sample was peripheral blood. The source is a man younger than 30 with COVID-19, enrolled during active disease. The chain joins TRBV11-2 to TRBJ2-7; D remains ambiguous. CDR3: CASSSDVYEQYF. CDR3 bases: TGTGCCAGCAGCTCAGACGTCTACGAGCAGTACTTC.